This T cell receptor beta chain was identified in a study of cytomegalovirus exposure and HLA in healthy donors (TCRdb year 2017). Study-wide context: An earlier analysis of 587 of the donors reported about 280 Gb of sequence data and around 120 million unique TCR beta sequences obtained from about 179 million T cells. Approximately 310 gigabases of sequencing data and 70 million to 100 million unique TCR sequences were included in an early release covering under 650 HLA-typed donors. Among the approximately 400 genotyped donors, about 83% belonged to the genetic ancestry cluster associated with self-reported Caucasian donors. The study was designed to test whether signatures of past pathogen exposure could be identified by cataloging public T cell receptors. The study profiled the T cell repertoires of about 640 subjects by immunosequencing and related them to cytomegalovirus serostatus. Besides the first cohort of roughly 640 subjects, a separate validation cohort made up of over a hundred different subjects was used. To predict cytomegalovirus infection status, the study combined high-throughput TCR immunosequencing, statistical association of individual TCRs with disease status, and machine learning. A later analysis re-examined previously published TCR beta repertoires from just over 650 donors and added high-resolution HLA genotyping to investigate patterns of TCR occurrence. The later analysis used no new phenotypic data to find candidate immune exposures, relying instead on TCR beta sequences and their occurrence across donors. To decide whether each TCR beta V gene segment behaved as functional or pseudogenic, an earlier analysis of some 570 of the donors relied on high-throughput TCR beta sequencing. Donor age, sex, ethnicity and CMV serostatus were compiled alongside the repertoire data. In a later genetic analysis, genome-wide SNP genotypes for about three fifths of the roughly 670 donors were used, and that subset was treated as a discovery cohort. Every repertoire in the discovery cohort had been generated on one and the same sequencing platform. Class I and class II HLA loci were covered by the typing at four-digit resolution. Typing coverage differed by locus: A, B, C, DRB1 and DQB1 were typed in about 620-630 donors, DQA1 in 500 to 550, DPA1 in some 610, and DPB1 in about 450. Because of strong linkage in the cohort, a handful of DR-DQ haplotypes were treated as single units for association and clustering. Across approximately 420 genotyped donors of the cohort, an average of about 240,000 unique TCR beta nucleotide sequences per donor were sequenced, and roughly 20% of those sequences were non-productive. Beyond this particular receptor, the publication reports: In both the original and validation cohorts, the classifier was reported to diagnose cytomegalovirus status with high specificity and sensitivity. This cohort had only TCR beta chains sequenced, and the lack of alpha or paired-chain data limited which features could be detected. Because counts were too low, seventeen rarely observed V segments, including chromosome 9 orphons, were left out of the earlier analysis of about 500 of the donors. When HLA alleles, especially DR and DQ, strongly co-occurred, TCR associations were difficult to assign to individual alleles. Correlated functional status among segregating V segments might reflect linkage disequilibrium, but an unknown experimental factor could not be ruled out. HLA typing was unavailable for some donors at each locus, so association tests used only the typed subset. According to the authors, the approach could potentially be generalized to other disease states and immunological phenotypes. In a later analysis, several top co-occurrence clusters were reported to appear linked to parvovirus B19, influenza, CMV and Epstein-Barr virus. A later analysis found that most CMV-associated TCR beta chains appeared HLA-restricted, with HLA associations seemingly driven largely by CMV exposure. According to a later genetic analysis, donors in an Asian-associated ancestry cluster had fewer N-insertions in productive TCRs than the approximately 630-donor mean. The 87-base-pair reads could not distinguish some IMGT-functional V segments, including TRBV6-2 and TRBV6-3, so those segments were excluded. The presence/absence analyses assumed that sequencing depth was roughly uniform across donors, and that assumption may not be true. In a later analysis, HLA-associated TCR beta chains were found to be more clonally expanded and to have lower generation probabilities than equally common non-associated chains. While some public TCRs were present in many individuals, most TCR sequences turned up only very rarely across donors. The only immune exposure information available for the cohort was CMV serostatus. Specific HLA alleles were associated with 15,000 to 20,000 TCR beta sequences at a false discovery rate of 0.05 in a later analysis. An association between a missense DCLRE1C variant and V-gene and J-gene trimming of TCR beta chains was found in a later genetic analysis and replicated in an independent cohort. A total of 164 TCR beta chains were listed by the study as associated with cytomegalovirus. A further reported finding was that TCR beta sequences accurately predicted the HLA-A and HLA-B alleles for most subjects in the first cohort. In an earlier analysis of around 500 of the donors, most TCR beta V segments appeared in productive rearrangements about 87% or about 30% of the time, broadly matching IMGT annotations. A later analysis found that TCR association rates varied across HLA loci, with DRB1 alleles showing the most associated TCRs and HLA-C alleles the fewest. In vitro tests confirmed that a few of the cytomegalovirus-associated TCR beta chains recognize cytomegalovirus antigens. The sequencing pipeline was judged likely to have produced a cluster of highly shared sequence variants as a technical artifact.

The cohort consisted of 650 to 850 healthy bone marrow donors. All cohort members were sampled while nominally healthy, although unrecorded immune exposures were likely present. The donor was CMV seropositive and belonged to the group of 250 to 300 seropositive cohort members. Every donor gave a peripheral blood sample, and the peripheral blood mononuclear cells from that sample were used for TCR beta sequencing. The Qiagen DNeasy Blood Extraction Kit was used to extract genomic DNA from the blood cell samples. CDR1 and CDR2 are read off the germline V gene as SNHLY and FYNNEI. Counted from cysteine to phenylalanine, this CDR3 has 16 amino acids. This entry keeps only the CDR3 DNA: 48 bases, framed from base 1. V is pared back by 4 bases and J by 6 bases, with 19 bases lying between the germline termini. The library relied on the immunoSEQ multiplex PCR assay. For the multiplex PCR, a mixture combining 60 forward primers for TCR Vbeta segments and 13 reverse primers for TCR Jbeta segments was used. The CDR3 region of rearranged TCR beta genes was amplified from genomic DNA with a multiplex PCR assay. Amplified TCR beta libraries were sequenced as 87-base-pair reads on the Illumina HiSeq System. In the paper's pipeline: A later analysis counted about 80 million unique TCR beta chains across the 550 to 750 repertoires, and some 11 million of these chains were shared by at least two donors. A nearest-neighbor algorithm error-corrected the raw reads and collapsed the reads into unique sequences, merging closely related sequences to remove PCR and sequencing errors. Alignment of CDR3 sequences to IMGT reference sequences was used to assign V, D and J gene segments. For a sequence to be retained, a match of at least six nucleotides was required to both a V gene segment and a J gene segment. Rearrangements were called productive when the CDR3 lacked stop codons and stayed in frame with V and J; all others were non-productive. Following IMGT convention, CDR3 was defined as the stretch from the second conserved V-encoded cysteine up to the conserved J-encoded phenylalanine. In an earlier analysis of 500 to 650 of the donors, sequences lacking an unambiguous match to a single V gene segment were excluded. An earlier analysis of a few hundred of the donors called V segments functional above 56.7% productive rearrangements and segregating when the between-donor standard deviation exceeded 5%. A statistical classification framework was built to diagnose cytomegalovirus status from the catalog of TCR beta chain sequences. A later analysis assigned V and J genes by comparing TCR nucleotide sequences with IMGT/GENE-DB human TR gene sequences. Using the TCRdist pipeline, a later analysis assigned CDR3 sequences along with most-parsimonious VDJ recombination scenarios. In a later analysis, each TCR beta chain was defined by its CDR3 amino acid sequence together with its V-gene family, and reads lacking a unique V-gene family were excluded. As a way to deal with suspected cross-contamination and a sequencing artifact, a later analysis dropped more than 500 nucleotide sequences that were highly shared and had low generation probability. In a later analysis, a clonal expansion index was calculated for each public chain from normalized within-repertoire ranks of inferred template counts. In a later analysis, generation probabilities were computed with a VDJ recombination model fitted to out-of-frame rearrangements, and the resulting probabilities were checked against IGoR. In a later analysis, hypergeometric tests were used to score TCR-TCR, TCR-HLA and TCR-CMV co-occurrence, with a repertoire-size bias correction applied to TCR pairs. In a later analysis, false discovery rates were estimated by permuting HLA or CMV assignments 20 times. In a later analysis, co-occurring TCRs were grouped using DBSCAN, with TCRdist sequence similarity added in when clustering inside HLA-allele-positive subsets. Co-occurrence clustering excluded repertoires with fewer than 30,000 or more than 120,000 public chains, plus five with anomalous nucleotide sharing. TCRdb carries this immuneACCESS record with in-frame sequences only. Its versions omit some clonotypes, under half of them owing to an unresolved V gene in the studies checked, with the rest unexplained. That table supplies the V and J calls and clone size; D and trimming were determined from the DNA. The sample table shows 150,000 to 200,000 clones, and roughly 68% are seen once. The ten largest clones represent around 9.3% of the sample.

A word on this clone: Its antigen remains unidentified. Within one base of it there is no much larger clone, and no base qualities were kept.

The V gene is TRBV2 and the J gene is TRBJ1-5, with the D segment identity uncertain. The TCR comes from a man aged 30 to 45 in good health and CMV-seropositive. Material: PBMCs. The DNA sequence reads TGTGCCAGCAGTGGAGGACCGGGGAAGGTGTTTCAGCCCCAGCATTTT. Translated, it gives CASSGGPGKVFQPQHF.